The following is a T cell receptor (beta chain) sequence with its context. This clone was picked up one time. Its antigen is unknown. Base qualities are missing; no much larger clone stands one base away. The time point label, as the study defines it: newly diagnosed, previously untreated cHL patient sample. Using a Miltenyi CD8+ T cell isolation kit, CD8+ T cells were purified from thawed PBMCs through magnetic negative selection. As a comparison group for the relapsed/refractory trial patients, PBMCs were sequenced from patients with newly diagnosed, previously untreated classical Hodgkin lymphoma. Peripheral blood was collected in 8 mL Vacutainer Cell Preparation Tubes, from which PBMCs were isolated by centrifugation and then cryopreserved. Purified CD4+ and CD8+ fractions were generated only in cases for which an additional PBMC sample was available. On LS columns in a quadroMACS separator, the magnetically labelled cells were depleted, and the flow-through was collected as the purified fraction.

This sample stems from a study of PD-1 blockade in classical Hodgkin lymphoma (dated by TCRdb to the early 2020s). Turning to the overall study: To define a peripheral blood immune signature of response to PD-1 blockade in classical Hodgkin lymphoma, the study combined TCR beta sequencing with CyTOF. Overall study results and their limits: The study was restricted to a single clinical trial cohort, and the causes of repertoire differences, possibly disease activity or prior therapy, were left undefined. Newly diagnosed patients were reported to have lower baseline TCR diversity than healthy donors, and relapsed/refractory patients were reported to have lower baseline TCR diversity still.

Trimming leaves V shorter by 0 bases and J shorter by 2 bases, with the junction holding 1 base beyond the gene matches. The CDR3 spans 14 residues, from the cysteine through the phenylalanine. Just the 42-base CDR3 DNA is kept, in frame starting at base 1. The germline V gene supplies CDR1 SGDLS and CDR2 YYNGEE. The Qiagen DNeasy kit was used to extract genomic DNA from unsorted PBMCs and from the negatively selected CD4+ and CD8+ fractions. Using primers that anneal to V and J segments, immunoSEQ multiplex PCR amplified the TCR beta CDR3 regions. A synthetic immune receptor repertoire was used to minimize amplification bias, and any residual bias was removed computationally once sequencing was done. The authors' analysis ran thus. Repertoire diversity was quantified as the Shannon entropy index using custom Python scripts. The unsorted, CD4+ and CD8+ repertoires were each analyzed separately, with the exception of combined analyses, where CD4+ and CD8+ sequences were merged in silico. What TCRdb holds here is the immuneACCESS table cut down to in-frame rearrangements. Part of the clones is not present; checked against another copy, under half of the missing clones reflect an unresolved V gene, and the others are unexplained. The V and J calls and clone size come from that table; D and trimming were worked out from the DNA. For this sample the table gives 11,000 to 15,000 clones, of which about 91% were detected only once. Approximately 5% of the sample is taken by the ten largest.

The TCR was taken from a human donor with classical Hodgkin lymphoma. The V gene is TRBV9 and the J gene is TRBJ2-5, with 7 bases aligning to TRBD1. The sample consisted of CD8+ T cells from blood. The DNA reads as follows: TGTGCCAGCAGCGTAGAGGGACAGCAAGAGACCCAGTACTTC. Its product reads: CASSVEGQQETQYF. Here the CDR3 is joined to the reference TRBV9 and TRBJ2-5 genes, and the full variable domain is: DSGVTQTPKHLITATGQRVTLRCSPRSGDLSVYWYQQSLDQGLQFLIQYYNGEERAKGNILERFSAQQFPDLHSELNLSSLELGDSALYFCASSVEGQQETQYFGPGTRLLVL.